A selection of T cell receptor beta chains follows, all from one sample in a study of CD8 T cells in Susac syndrome. One entry per CDR3 protein results from TCRdb running MiXCR on the immunoSEQ multiplex PCR reads. The data show tens of thousands of distinct CDR3 sequences, about 92% seen once. The sequencing input was CD8+ T cells from PBMCs. The receptors come from a human donor in good health. The CDR3 runs from the conserved cysteine through the conserved F or W. Each record gives: D gene, clone size, J gene, V gene, CDR3 DNA, CDR3 protein. D genes are given only for firm matches. Not all rows give a size; the values are once, few, many and, for expanded clones, a class.

- | - | TRBJ1-6 | TRBV7-2 | TGTGCCAGCAGCTTAGGAGCAGGGAATACACCCCTCCACTTT | CASSLGAGNTPLHF
TRBD1 | - | TRBJ2-7 | TRBV6-6 | TGTGCCAGCAGTTACTCGGACAGGGGCTACGAGCAGTACTTC | CASSYSDRGYEQYF
- | - | TRBJ2-7 | TRBV27 | TGTGCCAGTGGAGGGAACTACGAGCAGTACTTC | CASGGNYEQYF
- | - | TRBJ1-2 | TRBV4-1 | TGCGCCAGCAGCCAAGATATGGGGGAAAACTATGGCTACACCTTC | CASSQDMGENYGYTF
TRBD1 | - | TRBJ2-6 | TRBV20-1 | TGCAGTGCGGGGGACAGGATTAACTCTGGGGCCAACGTCCTGACTTTC | CSAGDRINSGANVLTF
- | - | TRBJ1-5 | TRBV27 | TGTGCCAGCAGTTTAAATGGGGGCAATCAGCCCCAGCATTTT | CASSLNGGNQPQHF
- | - | TRBJ1-1 | TRBV5-1 | TGCGCCAGCAGCTTGCAGGTTTTGGGAAACACTGAAGCTTTCTTT | CASSLQVLGNTEAFF
TRBD1 | - | TRBJ2-7 | TRBV7-9 | TGTGCCAGCAGCGGGACAGGGCTCTACGAGCAGTACTTC | CASSGTGLYEQYF
- | - | TRBJ1-5 | TRBV20-1 | TGCAGTGCCGAGGGGGGTGAGGAGCCCCAGCATTTT | CSAEGGEEPQHF
- | - | TRBJ1-2 | TRBV27 | TGTGCCAGCAGTTTCTCGCTCGGGACGGCCTATGGCTACACCTTC | CASSFSLGTAYGYTF
- | few | TRBJ2-7 | TRBV30 | TGTGCCTGGAGGTACCGGGCCCCCAAGCACCACGAGCAGTACTTC | CAWRYRAPKHHEQYF
TRBD1 | - | TRBJ1-5 | TRBV12-3/TRBV12-4 | TGTGCCAGCAGCTCCCCCCCAGGGGGTGACCCTAGCAATCAGCCCCAGCATTTT | CASSSPPGGDPSNQPQHF
- | - | TRBJ2-5 | TRBV25-1 | TGTGCCAGCAGTGATACTTCAAAAGGGGCTCCGACAGGCTCGTACCAAGAGACCCAGTACTTC | CASSDTSKGAPTGSYQETQYF
- | - | TRBJ1-5 | TRBV9 | TGTGCCAGCAGCGTAGGAGGGACGGATCAGCCCCAGCATTTT | CASSVGGTDQPQHF
- | - | TRBJ2-7 | TRBV12-3/TRBV12-4 | TGTGCCAGCAGTCCCGACAGCTACGAGCAGTACTTC | CASSPDSYEQYF
- | - | TRBJ1-1 | TRBV27 | TGTGCCAGCACCCCGGCGGGTGACACTGAAGCTTTCTTT | CASTPAGDTEAFF
TRBD2 | - | TRBJ2-7 | TRBV14 | TGTGCCAGCAGCCCGGGGGGTTGGAGCGAGCAGTACTTC | CASSPGGWSEQYF
- | few | TRBJ2-7 | TRBV7-9 | TGTGCCAGCAGCTTAGACTACGAGCAGTACTTC | CASSLDYEQYF
- | - | TRBJ1-1 | TRBV13 | TGTGCCAGCAGCGAGCAAAACACTGAAGCTTTCTTT | CASSEQNTEAFF
TRBD1 | - | TRBJ1-5 | TRBV4-2 | TGTGCCAGCAGCCAGCAACAGGGGCCCTCCAATCAGCCCCAGCATTTT | CASSQQQGPSNQPQHF
TRBD1 | - | TRBJ1-2 | TRBV11-2 | TGTGCCAGCAGCTTAGCGACCGGGACAGCTGCTAACTATGGCTACACCTTC | CASSLATGTAANYGYTF
TRBD1 | - | TRBJ1-1 | TRBV19 | TGTGCCAGTACGTGGGACAGGGACATTCCTAGTGAAGCTTTCTTT | CASTWDRDIPSEAFF
- | - | TRBJ1-1 | TRBV25-1 | TGTGCCAGCAGTGGACCCCTGGGGGGCGAGGACACTGAAGCTTTCTTT | CASSGPLGGEDTEAFF
TRBD2 | - | TRBJ2-1 | TRBV6-4 | TGTGCCAGCAGTGACAGGGCGGGGGACTACAATGAGCAGTTCTTC | CASSDRAGDYNEQFF
- | - | TRBJ1-4 | TRBV2 | TGTGCCAGCAGCTGGATTGAAAAACTGTTTTTT | CASSWIEKLFF
- | - | TRBJ1-4 | TRBV7-9 | TGTGCCAGCAGCTTAGGACGGGAGAAACTGTTTTTT | CASSLGREKLFF
TRBD2 | - | TRBJ2-5 | TRBV7-2 | TGTGCCAGCAGCGGGGATAGCGGGGGGGCCGGAGAGACCCAGTACTTC | CASSGDSGGAGETQYF
- | - | TRBJ1-4 | TRBV12-3/TRBV12-4 | TGTGCCAGCAGTTATTGGGTTATTGAAAAACTGTTTTTT | CASSYWVIEKLFF
- | - | TRBJ2-1 | TRBV4-1 | TGCGCCAGCAGCCAAAAGGGGTATTCGGCCTACAATGAGCAGTTCTTC | CASSQKGYSAYNEQFF
TRBD1 | - | TRBJ2-1 | TRBV29-1 | TGCAGCGTTCCGGGACAGGTATACAATGAGCAGTTCTTC | CSVPGQVYNEQFF
TRBD1 | - | TRBJ1-3 | TRBV7-2 | TGTGCCAGCAGCTTACCTCCCAGAGGAGGGGGCGCCGGAAACACCATATATTTT | CASSLPPRGGGAGNTIYF
- | few | TRBJ2-7 | TRBV12-3/TRBV12-4 | TGTGCCAGCAGTTTAGGGGTGTCCTACGAGCAGTACTTC | CASSLGVSYEQYF
TRBD1 | - | TRBJ1-1 | TRBV5-1 | TGCGCCAGCAGCGGGACGACAGGGACGGCTACAGAAGCTTTCTTT | CASSGTTGTATEAFF
- | - | TRBJ1-2 | TRBV28 | TGTGCCAGCAGTTTATCGGCAGGCTACACCTTC | CASSLSAGYTF
TRBD1 | - | TRBJ1-1 | TRBV6-5 | TGTGCCAGCAGTTACGGGACAGGGGTGAACACTGAAGCTTTCTTT | CASSYGTGVNTEAFF
- | - | TRBJ1-4 | TRBV28 | TGTGCCAGCAGTGATTTGGGGGGCGCCGACTATGAAAAACTGTTTTTT | CASSDLGGADYEKLFF
- | - | TRBJ2-7 | TRBV5-5 | TGTGCCAGCAGCTTGGTCCCGACAGTTCCCTACGAGCAGTACTTC | CASSLVPTVPYEQYF
- | - | TRBJ2-3 | TRBV4-1 | TGCGCCAGCAGCCACCCTAAGGCCGGGTCCGAAGATACGCAGTATTTT | CASSHPKAGSEDTQYF
TRBD1 | once | TRBJ2-7 | TRBV27 | TGTGCCAGCAGTCCCTCCACAGGACAGGTGTTCTACGAGCAGTACTTC | CASSPSTGQVFYEQYF
TRBD2 | - | TRBJ2-1 | TRBV3-1 | TGTGCCAGCAGCCAAGATTGGGGGGGGAGAGCGAAGTTCTTC | CASSQDWGGRAKFF
- | - | TRBJ2-1 | TRBV7-9 | TGTGCCAGCAGCTTAGCCCCCGGTGAGCAGTTCTTC | CASSLAPGEQFF
- | - | TRBJ2-7 | TRBV6-2/TRBV6-3 | TGTGCCAGCAGTTATACAGGGAGCTACGAGCAGTACTTC | CASSYTGSYEQYF
- | - | TRBJ2-7 | TRBV4-1 | TGCGCCAGCAGCCCACGGTGGTCAGGGAGGGGGGACGAGCAGTACTTC | CASSPRWSGRGDEQYF
TRBD2 | - | TRBJ2-5 | TRBV20-1 | TGCAGTGCCCTTCGACTAGCGGGGGGCGAACAAGAGACCCAGTACTTC | CSALRLAGGEQETQYF
- | - | TRBJ1-6 | TRBV19 | TGTGCCAGTAGTATTGGCAGGGAGTCTGCACCCCTCCACTTT | CASSIGRESAPLHF
TRBD1 | - | TRBJ2-3 | TRBV10-3 | TGTGCCATCAGTGCGACACCCGGGACAGGGACAGATACGCAGTATTTT | CAISATPGTGTDTQYF